These 18 T cell receptor beta chains were all obtained from the same sample, sequenced in a study of cytomegalovirus exposure and HLA in healthy donors. Assay used: immunoSEQ multiplex PCR; TCRdb lists only in-frame clones, some missing. The repertoire consists of tens of thousands of clones, with approximately 96% occurring once and the leading ten covering 1.3%. Sequencing was done on a sample of PBMCs. Receptor source: a woman under 30 in good health and CMV-seronegative.

The chain carries TRBV14 and TRBJ2-3; D unclear. CDR1 and CDR2 from the germline V gene are SGHDN and FVKESK. V gave up 1 base and J gave up 9 bases, with 11 bases separating them. This CDR3 spans 13 amino acids. DNA of the CDR3: TGTGCCAGCAGCCAAGTCGCGGCCTGGACGCAGTATTTT. It translates to CASSQVAAWTQYF.

This rearrangement joins TRBV5-4 to TRBJ1-4; D not certain. Looked up from germline, CDR1 is SGHNT and CDR2 is YYREEE (reference sequence). The CDR3 is 16 amino acids. V was pared by 2 bases and J by 0 bases, with 11 bases between. The DNA of the CDR3 is TGTGCCAGCAGCTTCCGTTTGGGAGCAACTAATGAAAAACTGTTTTTT. Residues: CASSFRLGATNEKLFF.

V and J are TRBV11-3 and TRBJ2-1, with TRBD2 identical over 8 bases. Germline CDR1 is SGHNT and CDR2 is YENEEA. V was clipped by 5 bases and J by 9 bases; unmatched bases: 12. This CDR3 comprises 15 residues. The CDR3 loop is CASSRSGLGGTEQFF. The CDR3 nucleotides read TGTGCCAGCAGCCGGTCGGGACTAGGGGGTACTGAGCAGTTCTTC.

The chain uses TRBV12-5 and TRBJ2-2; 9 bases agree with TRBD2. With 0 bases clipped from V and 4 bases from J, the junction kept 3 bases outside the gene matches. The germline V gene encodes CDR1 LGHNT and CDR2 FRNRAP. This CDR3 comprises 16 residues. In DNA form, the CDR3 reads TGTGCTAGTGGTTTGGTACCTAGCGGGACCACCGGGGAGCTGTTTTTT. Translated: CASGLVPSGTTGELFF.

The rearrangement links TRBV25-1 to TRBJ1-2; TRBD1 matches at 10 bases. Germline-derived CDR1 and CDR2 are MGHDK and SYGVNS. The CDR3 is made up of 14 amino acids. The J segment lost 4 bases and the V segment lost 1 base, leaving 0 bases of the junction unmatched. In nucleotides, the CDR3 is TGTGCCAGCAGTGAATGGACAGGGGGCTATGGCTACACCTTC. This gives the protein CASSEWTGGYGYTF.

V usage is TRBV19 and J usage is TRBJ1-2; 11 nucleotides match TRBD1. Per the germline V gene, CDR1 is LNHDA and CDR2 is SQIVND (reference sequence). The junction had 5 bases not matched to a gene; V was cut back by 4 bases and J by 4 bases. CDR3 length: 15 amino acids. The CDR3 DNA reads TGTGCCAGTAGTACGGCCGGGACAGGGGGCTATGGCTACACCTTC. Encoded protein: CASSTAGTGGYGYTF.

V gene TRBV5-1 combines with J gene TRBJ1-4, with a weak D call TRBD1 (5 bases). Per the germline V gene, CDR1 is SGHRS and CDR2 is YFSETQ. The CDR3 runs to 15 residues. Deletions cut 3 bases from V and 5 bases from J, with 14 bases between. The CDR3 DNA follows: TGCGCCAGCAGCTCGTCAGGGTCCCCCAATGAAAAACTGTTTTTT. This codes for CASSSSGSPNEKLFF.

This clone was counted a single time. The chain uses TRBV19 and TRBJ2-6, with 7 bases matching TRBD1. The CDR3 contains 16 residues. Germline loops: CDR1 LNHDA, CDR2 SQIVND (reference sequence). The junction had 8 bases not matched to a gene; V was cut back by 9 bases and J by 0 bases. The CDR3 region is CASTGAHLSGANVLTF. The DNA of the CDR3 is TGTGCCAGCACAGGGGCGCACCTCTCTGGGGCCAACGTCCTGACTTTC.

The genes are TRBV10-3 and TRBJ2-2; the match to TRBD2 covers 9 bases. V shed 6 bases, J shed 10 bases, and the junction held 6 bases outside the gene matches. The CDR3 has 13 amino acids. From germline, CDR1 is ENHRY and CDR2 SYGVKD. DNA for the CDR3: TGTGCCATCAGCGTAGCGGGAGAAGAGGAGCTGTTTTTT. As protein: CAISVAGEEELFF.

The rearrangement joins TRBV5-6 to TRBJ1-4; perhaps TRBD1 as D (5 bases). Trimming removed 0 bases at V and 10 bases at J, with 13 bases between. The V gene's germline CDR1 is SGHDT and CDR2 YYEEEE. CDR3 size: 14 residues. The CDR3, as DNA: TGTGCCAGCAGCTTGGGACAGTTGTTCGGAAAACTGTTTTTT. Amino acid sequence: CASSLGQLFGKLFF.

The genes are TRBV7-9 and TRBJ2-1; possibly TRBD1 for D (6 bases). V lost 8 bases, J lost 0 bases, and 11 bases lay in between. CDR1 is SEHNR and CDR2 is FQNEAQ in the germline V gene (reference sequence). The CDR3 contains 14 residues. The CDR3 region is CASRDTSSYNEQFF. The CDR3, as DNA: TGTGCCAGCCGGGACACCAGCTCCTACAATGAGCAGTTCTTC.

The chain uses TRBV5-6 and TRBJ2-7, with 13 nucleotides matching TRBD2. V shed 3 bases, J shed 2 bases, and the junction held 11 bases outside the gene matches. Germline V CDR1 and CDR2: SGHDT, YYEEEE. The CDR3 extends over 18 amino acids. Here the CDR3 DNA reads TGTGCCAGCAGCTATGGGACTAGCGGGACCGGGGCCCCCTACGAGCAGTACTTC. It encodes CASSYGTSGTGAPYEQYF.

The chain recombines TRBV28 with TRBJ2-7, with D uncertain. CDR1 and CDR2 (germline): MDHEN, SYDVKM. V lost 6 bases and J 2 bases, leaving 8 bases between the germline ends. The CDR3 covers 12 residues. The CDR3, as DNA: TGTGCCAGCAGCCCTACCCCCTACGAGCAGTACTTC. Its protein product is CASSPTPYEQYF.

V and J are TRBV6-6 and TRBJ2-7; D uncertain. The CDR3 is 12 residues long. CDR1 MNHNY and CDR2 SVGAGI come from the germline V gene (reference sequence). V lost 2 bases and J 3 bases, leaving 5 bases between the germline ends. The CDR3 DNA reads as TGTGCCAGCAGTTACGCAGTCTACGAGCAGTACTTC. It encodes CASSYAVYEQYF.

This clone occurred once. V is TRBV27 and J is TRBJ1-1; D perhaps matches TRBD1 (5 bases). This CDR3 has 14 residues. CDR1 is MNHEY and CDR2 is SMNVEV in the germline V gene (reference sequence). Trimming cost V 7 bases and J 4 bases, with 16 bases left between them. In DNA form, the CDR3 reads TGTGCCAGCAATCAAGTTTGGGGGGTCACTGAAGCTTTCTTT. The encoded protein is CASNQVWGVTEAFF.

This clone has only one observation. The rearrangement links TRBV18 to TRBJ2-5; 7 nucleotides match TRBD1. V shed 3 bases, J shed 3 bases, and the junction held 7 bases outside the gene matches. This CDR3 is built from 15 residues. The V gene's germline CDR1 is KGHSH and CDR2 LQKENI. The CDR3 nucleotides are TGTGCCAGCTCACCGAACCGGGACAGCAAAGAGACCCAGTACTTC. As protein: CASSPNRDSKETQYF.

This chain links TRBV2 with TRBJ2-1; 14 bases map to TRBD2. This CDR3 comprises 15 residues. The germline gives CDR1 SNHLY, CDR2 FYNNEI. Germline trimming cut 7 bases from V and 6 bases from J; bases unmatched to any gene: 5. The CDR3: CASTLGTSGSNEQFF. The CDR3 DNA follows: TGTGCCAGCACCTTAGGGACTAGCGGGAGCAATGAGCAGTTCTTC.

This clone was counted a single time. The rearrangement joins TRBV29-1 to TRBJ2-1; a weak D match, TRBD1 (7 bases). CDR3 length: 13 amino acids. V was cut by 6 bases and J by 7 bases, with 16 bases left in between. Germline V lookup: CDR1 SQVTM, CDR2 ANQGSEA. CDR3 nucleotide sequence: TGCAGCGTCGTGATCCAGGGGGGAAATGAGCAGTTCTTC. This encodes CSVVIQGGNEQFF.